Presented here are 19 T cell receptor beta chains from one specimen sequenced in a study of CD8+ T cells in alopecia areata. RNA, once extracted, was reverse transcribed into cDNA for use as the sequencing template. Sequenced by immunoSEQ multiplex PCR; TCRdb stores in-frame clones only, minus some. Of more than 110,000 clones in the sample, around three fifths were seen once. Source: CD4+ T cells sorted from blood, taken at week 0. The origin of the receptors is a human donor with alopecia areata.

V and J are TRBV10-3 and TRBJ1-3, with D maybe TRBD1 (5 bases). V was cut by 6 bases and J by 1 base, with 7 bases left in between. This CDR3 contains 13 residues. Per the germline V gene, CDR1 is ENHRY and CDR2 is SYGVKD. The CDR3 DNA reads as TGTGCCATCAGCCAGGGTTCTGGAAACACCATATATTTT. Residues: CAISQGSGNTIYF.

V gene TRBV5-1 combines with J gene TRBJ2-2; 10 nucleotides align to TRBD2. The V segment lost 5 bases and the J segment 4 bases; nucleotides outside the gene matches: 8. The CDR3 loop spans 16 amino acids. Looked up from germline, CDR1 is SGHRS and CDR2 is YFSETQ. The CDR3: CASSLIAGGPTGELFF. CDR3 DNA: TGCGCCAGCAGTCTTATAGCGGGGGGACCCACCGGGGAGCTGTTTTTT.

In nucleotides, the CDR3 is TGCAGCGCTCTGCCCCAGGCAGGGGGAAACACCATATATTTT. It codes for CSALPQAGGNTIYF. This chain uses TRBV29-1 with TRBJ1-3, with D possibly TRBD1 on 5 matching bases. CDR3 length: 14 residues. The V gene's germline CDR1 is SQVTM and CDR2 ANQGSEA. V was shortened by 7 bases and J by 4 bases, with 17 bases between the two germline ends.

As regards this clone: This CDR3 is also generated by other DNA sequences in the sample. The chain has TRBV5-1 and TRBJ1-5; D not resolved. CDR3 length: 13 residues. Germline V lookup: CDR1 SGHRS, CDR2 YFSETQ. V was trimmed by 3 bases and J by 4 bases, leaving 8 bases between them. The CDR3 region is CASSSDWNQPQHF. For the CDR3, the DNA is TGCGCCAGCAGCTCTGATTGGAATCAGCCCCAGCATTTT.

This chain uses TRBV15 with TRBJ1-1; no definite D call. The CDR3 covers 15 residues. Germline CDR1 LNHNV, CDR2 YYDKDF (reference sequence). Trimming left V 0 bases short and J 1 base short, with 9 bases between. CDR3 sequence reads: CATSRDQWENTEAFF. Here the CDR3 DNA reads TGTGCCACCAGCAGAGATCAGTGGGAGAACACTGAAGCTTTCTTT.

The sample holds a few counts of this clone. This chain links TRBV29-1 with TRBJ2-1; possibly TRBD1 for D (7 bases). Trimming cost V 7 bases and J 10 bases, with 23 bases left between them. Germline values: CDR1 SQVTM, CDR2 ANQGSEA. The CDR3 is 14 amino acids. CDR3 residues: CSAWTGLNTMEQFF. The CDR3 nucleotides read TGCAGCGCTTGGACAGGACTAAATACAATGGAGCAGTTCTTC.

This clone was seen a handful of times. The V and J genes are TRBV27 and TRBJ2-7; no clear D. The CDR3 is 13 amino acids. V was cut by 6 bases and J by 2 bases, with 11 bases left in between. Germline CDR1 and CDR2: MNHEY and SMNVEV (reference sequence). The CDR3 DNA reads TGTGCCAGCAGCCGAGTCGGGCCCTACGAGCAGTACTTC. Translating gives CASSRVGPYEQYF.

The rearrangement links TRBV25-1 to TRBJ1-1; D not certain. V dropped 0 bases and J dropped 8 bases, with 7 bases sitting between them. This CDR3 has 12 residues. From germline, CDR1 is MGHDK and CDR2 SYGVNS. The CDR3 DNA is TGTGCCAGCAGTGAATACGGTTCAGAAGCTTTCTTT. Its protein product is CASSEYGSEAFF.

The V and J genes are TRBV4-2 and TRBJ1-5, with 8 bases identical to TRBD1. The CDR3 covers 14 residues. Germline loops: CDR1 LGHNA, CDR2 YNFKEQ. With 2 bases clipped from V and 7 bases from J, the junction kept 4 bases outside the gene matches. CDR3 sequence (DNA): TGTGCCAGCAGCCAAACAGGGGGAAGGCAGCCCCAGCATTTT. This encodes CASSQTGGRQPQHF.

The gene calls are TRBV14 and TRBJ1-6; no firm D call. The CDR3 has 17 amino acids. The V end lost 0 bases, the J end lost 0 bases, and 9 bases lay between the germline ends. CDR1 is SGHDN, CDR2 FVKESK, per germline. The CDR3 DNA is TGTGCCAGCAGCCAAGACAGGCCGAGCTCCTATAATTCACCCCTCCACTTT. Protein sequence: CASSQDRPSSYNSPLHF.

This clone was counted between two and nine times. V is TRBV7-9 and J is TRBJ1-2, with D perhaps TRBD1 (6 bases). Per germline, CDR1 SEHNR and CDR2 FQNEAQ (reference sequence). V dropped 4 bases and J dropped 5 bases, with 17 bases sitting between them. The CDR3 has 15 amino acids. CDR3 in DNA: TGTGCCAGCAGCTATAGGGCAACAGGGCCTTATGGCTACACCTTC. It codes for CASSYRATGPYGYTF. Full variable domain (missing parts from reference TRBV7-9 and TRBJ1-2): DTGVSQNPRHKITKRGQNVTFRCDPISEHNRLYWYRQTLGQGPEFLTYFQNEAQLEKSRLLSDRFSAERPKGSFSTLEIQRTEQGDSAMYLCASSYRATGPYGYTFGSGTRLTVV.

The rearrangement joins TRBV29-1 to TRBJ1-2, with D possibly matching TRBD1 (6 bases). The CDR3 has 12 residues. Germline CDR1 SQVTM, CDR2 ANQGSEA. V dropped 4 bases and J dropped 4 bases, with 10 bases sitting between them. The CDR3 loop reads CSVGTEFYGYTF. The CDR3, as DNA: TGCAGCGTTGGGACAGAATTCTATGGCTACACCTTC.

The V gene is TRBV5-6, the J gene TRBJ2-5, with D possibly TRBD2 on 5 matching bases. CDR3 size: 14 residues. Per germline, CDR1 SGHDT and CDR2 YYEEEE. V dropped 6 bases and J dropped 4 bases, with 16 bases sitting between them. The CDR3 sequence is CASTKRLGRETQYF. CDR3 nucleotides: TGTGCCAGCACCAAGCGGTTGGGGAGAGAGACCCAGTACTTC.

CDR3 nucleotide sequence: TGTGCCAGCAGCCCCTTGACTAGCTCTCCCTACAATGAGCAGTTCTTC. This sequence encodes CASSPLTSSPYNEQFF. The chain couples TRBV14 to TRBJ2-1; 7 bases are shared with TRBD2. Germline CDR1 and CDR2: SGHDN and FVKESK. This CDR3 contains 16 residues. V was pared by 4 bases and J by 2 bases, with 8 bases of the junction left unmatched.

This clone was counted only a few times. The J gene is TRBJ1-1, the V gene TRBV5-6; perhaps TRBD1 as D (5 bases). The CDR3 has 15 amino acids. V gave up 1 base and J gave up 4 bases, with 14 bases separating them. Germline V gene sequence: CDR1 SGHDT, CDR2 YYEEEE. The CDR3 bases are TGTGCCAGCAGCTTGAAGCCCCCCAGGGTCACTGAAGCTTTCTTT. Translated: CASSLKPPRVTEAFF.

CDR3 DNA sequence: TGTGCCAGTAGTATGGAGCGGGGCACCTACAATGAGCAGTTCTTC. It yields the protein CASSMERGTYNEQFF. The chain uses TRBV19 and TRBJ2-1; TRBD2 matches 7 bases. The trim removed 3 bases at V and 2 bases at J, leaving 4 bases unmatched. Germline V gene lookup returns CDR1 LNHDA and CDR2 SQIVND (reference sequence). This CDR3 is 15 amino acids long.

The rearrangement links TRBV30 to TRBJ2-7; D perhaps matches TRBD1 (5 bases). This CDR3 contains 13 residues. Germline lookup yields CDR1 GTSNPN and CDR2 SVGIG (reference sequence). V lost 2 bases and J lost 7, with 15 bases in between. The CDR3 DNA sequence: TGTGCCTGGAGTCTTTCAGGGTTGGGGGAGCAGTACTTC. Its translation is CAWSLSGLGEQYF.

The J gene is TRBJ1-3, the V gene TRBV30; unclear D gene. V was shortened by 0 bases and J by 5 bases, with 11 bases between the two germline ends. The CDR3 covers 14 residues. CDR1 is GTSNPN and CDR2 is SVGIG in the germline V gene (reference sequence). The CDR3 is CAWSVPGPRNTIYF. The CDR3 DNA follows: TGTGCCTGGAGTGTCCCCGGGCCTCGAAACACCATATATTTT.

The gene calls are TRBV7-2 and TRBJ2-4, with a weak D call TRBD2 (6 bases). Germline V gene sequence: CDR1 SGHTA, CDR2 FQGNSA. V gave up 6 bases and J gave up 8 bases, with 11 bases separating them. The CDR3 covers 12 residues. CDR3 DNA sequence: TGTGCCAGCAGTTCGGGAGTAGACATTCAGTACTTC. It translates to CASSSGVDIQYF.